These 19 T cell receptor beta chains were sequenced from one sample in a study of T cells in Graves' hyperthyroidism and ophthalmopathy. The TCR beta CDR3 regions underwent amplification using RNA transcripts as the source. With the HTBI primer set, the TCR CDR3 went through a first round of RT-PCR. TCRdb re-called the multiplex PCR reads with MiXCR, one entry per CDR3 protein. The sample lists roughly 700,000 distinct CDR3 sequences; roughly 15% were seen once. Sequencing was performed on blood. These receptor sequences come from a woman under 30 with Graves' hyperthyroidism.

This clonotype was counted ten times or more. The chain has TRBV24-1 and TRBJ2-2; D possibly uses TRBD1 or TRBD2 (5 bases each). V was pared by 7 bases and J by 6 bases, with 20 bases between. The CDR3 is 16 residues long. CDR1 is KGHDR, CDR2 SFDVKD, per germline. The DNA for the CDR3 is TGTGCCACCAGCCCGTGGGACCAACCTGCACCCGGGGAGCTGTTTTTT. This codes for CATSPWDQPAPGELFF.

A note on this clonotype: A read error may explain this, as a much larger clone is one base away. V is TRBV18 and J is TRBJ1-5, with D possibly matching TRBD1 (5 bases). This CDR3 has 15 amino acids. The germline V gene encodes CDR1 KGHSH and CDR2 LQKENI. Trimming cost V 3 bases and J 5 bases, with 14 bases left between them. As DNA, the CDR3 is TGTGCCAGCTCACCTACGGGGCCCCCCCATCAGCCCCAGCATTTT. This gives the protein CASSPTGPPHQPQHF.

This clonotype was recorded at least ten times. This rearrangement joins TRBV19 to TRBJ2-1; D remains ambiguous. CDR1 is LNHDA and CDR2 is SQIVND in the germline V gene (reference sequence). The length of the CDR3 is 14 residues. Deletions cut 8 bases from V and 0 bases from J, with 11 bases between. CDR3 loop: CASGVGSSYNEQFF. The CDR3 coding sequence is TGTGCCAGTGGTGTCGGCAGCTCCTACAATGAGCAGTTCTTC.

This clonotype was observed a handful of times. V and J are TRBV5-5 and TRBJ2-5; D gene ambiguous. This CDR3 is 14 amino acids long. V lost 2 bases and J lost 1, with 9 bases in between. Per the germline V gene, CDR1 is SGHKS and CDR2 is YYEKEE (reference sequence). DNA for the CDR3: TGTGCCAGCAGCTTCGGGTTATTCCAAGAGACCCAGTACTTC. Translated: CASSFGLFQETQYF.

V and J are TRBV6-1 and TRBJ1-1, with 7 bases that match TRBD1. CDR1 and CDR2 from the germline V gene are MNHNS and SASEGT. The CDR3 covers 13 residues. V dropped 5 bases and J dropped 9; count of bases not matched to a gene: 9. In DNA, the CDR3 is TGTGCCAGCAGTACCTGGGACAGCACGAAAGCTTTCTTT. Its translation: CASSTWDSTKAFF.

This clonotype was seen only a few times. The rearrangement links TRBV7-9 to TRBJ2-4; 9 bases match TRBD1. The CDR3 runs to 16 residues. Germline V gene data show CDR1 as SEHNR and CDR2 as FQNEAQ (reference sequence). The junction had 7 bases not matched to a gene; V was cut back by 5 bases and J by 2 bases. As DNA, the CDR3 is TGTGCCAGCAGCACTACAGGGGGCCACACCAAAAACATTCAGTACTTC. Amino acids: CASSTTGGHTKNIQYF.

Ten or more counts support this clonotype. The chain uses TRBV2 and TRBJ1-5; weak D call: TRBD1 (5 bases). CDR3 length: 14 residues. Germline V gene lookup returns CDR1 SNHLY and CDR2 FYNNEI. V lost 2 bases and J lost 4, with 9 bases in between. The CDR3 sequence: CASSEWRQNQPQHF. CDR3 in DNA: TGTGCCAGCAGTGAATGGCGACAGAATCAGCCCCAGCATTTT.

Ten or more counts support this clonotype. The CDR3 sequence: CASSPGTRGETQYF. Written as DNA, the CDR3 is TGTGCCAGCTCACCCGGGACTAGAGGGGAGACCCAGTACTTC. The V and J genes are TRBV18 and TRBJ2-5, with 8 bases that match TRBD2. The V gene end was trimmed by 3 bases and the J gene end by 5 bases; junction bases not matched to a gene: 5. Per the germline V gene, CDR1 is KGHSH and CDR2 is LQKENI. The CDR3 runs to 14 residues.

This clonotype was recorded at least ten times. The chain joins TRBV6-5 to TRBJ2-7; 7 bases line up with TRBD1. The trim removed 1 base at V and 1 base at J, leaving 1 base unmatched. Germline CDR1 is MNHEY and CDR2 is SVGAGI. The CDR3 sequence is 14 residues long. The CDR3, as DNA: TGTGCCAGCAGTTACTGGGACAGTTCCTACGAGCAGTACTTC. Translation: CASSYWDSSYEQYF.

On this clonotype: This may stem from a read error, because a much larger clone lies one nucleotide away. V gene TRBV20-1 combines with J gene TRBJ1-5; D remains unclear. From germline, CDR1 is DFQATT and CDR2 SNEGSKA (reference sequence). CDR3 size: 12 residues. V was clipped by 1 base and J by 3 bases, with 4 bases between them. The CDR3 nucleotides are TGCAGTGCTAGAGCAGCCAATCAGCCCCAGCATTTT. As protein: CSARAANQPQHF.

This rearrangement joins TRBV7-9 to TRBJ2-7; perhaps D is TRBD1 or TRBD2 (6 bases each). CDR1 and CDR2 (germline): SEHNR, FQNEAQ (reference sequence). This CDR3 region has 12 residues. The V and J ends lost 4 bases and 7 bases respectively, with 11 bases between them. CDR3 loop: CASSWGAGEQYF. The CDR3 DNA sequence: TGTGCCAGCAGCTGGGGGGCCGGGGAGCAGTACTTC.

This clonotype was observed many times. The rearrangement links TRBV11-2 to TRBJ2-7; D is tentatively TRBD1 or TRBD2 (5 bases each). Germline assignment: CDR1 SGHAT and CDR2 FQNNGV. CDR3 length: 15 residues. Deletions cut 7 bases from V and 2 bases from J, with 18 bases between. CDR3 sequence: CASNPTGQGAYEQYF. The CDR3 region has the DNA TGTGCCAGCAACCCGACGGGCCAGGGAGCCTACGAGCAGTACTTC.

In regard to this clonotype: This clone may be a read error of a much larger clone one base away. The chain carries TRBV3-1 and TRBJ1-4; D remains ambiguous. The CDR3 runs 15 residues. In germline, CDR1 is LGHDT, CDR2 YNNKEL (reference sequence). V dropped 4 bases and J dropped 8 bases, with 17 bases sitting between them. The CDR3 here is CASSPQPRIGEKLFF. The DNA of the CDR3 is TGTGCCAGCAGCCCCCAACCACGGATAGGGGAAAAACTGTTTTTT.

For this clonotype: A junction end diverges from the germline sequence, so it may reflect a read error. The chain has TRBV20-1 and TRBJ1-4, with D perhaps matching TRBD1 (6 bases). Germline loops: CDR1 DFQATT, CDR2 SNEGSKA (reference sequence). The CDR3 has 15 residues. The CDR3 DNA follows: TGCAGTGCTAGAGCCTCGTGGGGGGCTAAAGAAAAACTGTTTTTT. Protein product: CSARASWGAKEKLFF.

This clonotype was picked up a small number of times. This chain links TRBV6-2 or TRBV6-3 with TRBJ2-3, with D possibly being TRBD1 (6 bases). V was cut by 4 bases and J by 9 bases, with 14 bases left in between. CDR3 length: 13 residues. In germline, CDR1 is MNHEY, CDR2 SVGEGT. CDR3 nucleotide sequence: TGTGCCAGCAGTTTGGGTGACCAGGGGACGCAGTATTTT. Amino acids: CASSLGDQGTQYF.

In this sample, this clonotype turned up a few times. The chain employs TRBV12-3 or TRBV12-4 and TRBJ1-5, with a possible D match to TRBD1 (5 bases). V lost 6 bases and J 11 bases, leaving 17 bases between the germline ends. The CDR3 has 13 residues. CDR3 coding DNA: TGTGCCAGCAGGCTGGGGCCTCCGGGGTCCCAGCATTTT. Its protein product is CASRLGPPGSQHF.

This clonotype was observed many times. J is TRBJ2-7 and V is TRBV20-1; TRBD1 agrees at 7 bases. V lost 6 bases and J lost 2; bases outside the gene matches: 7. The germline V gene has CDR1 DFQATT and CDR2 SNEGSKA (reference sequence). The CDR3 consists of 13 residues. The CDR3 DNA follows: TGCAGTGCCCGCGACAGGGAGACCTACGAGCAGTACTTC. It encodes CSARDRETYEQYF.

This clonotype was counted many times. V usage is TRBV5-6 and J usage is TRBJ1-5; D gene unclear. CDR3 size: 15 residues. The V gene's germline CDR1 is SGHDT and CDR2 YYEEEE. Trimming took 4 bases from V and 0 from J, leaving 11 bases between them. CDR3 nucleotide sequence: TGTGCCAGCAGCCCCTGGGCAGTTAGCAATCAGCCCCAGCATTTT. This encodes CASSPWAVSNQPQHF.

In its sample, this clonotype was seen many times. V gene TRBV20-1 combines with J gene TRBJ1-5, with D unclear. The germline CDR1 and CDR2 sequences are DFQATT and SNEGSKA (reference sequence). Between the trimmed V and J ends, which lost 3 bases and 1 base, there was a span of 7 bases. The CDR3 has 13 amino acids. In nucleotides, the CDR3 is TGCAGTGCTAGTGCAGAGAGCAATCAGCCCCAGCATTTT. Amino acid sequence: CSASAESNQPQHF.